This TCR beta chain comes out of a study of T cells after yellow fever vaccination. Researchers made TCR cDNA using 5'RACE template switching, and this step added a universal primer site and UMIs. A single record per CDR3 protein comes from TCRdb applying MiXCR to the 5' RACE reads. The data show about 240,000 distinct CDR3 sequences, 6.9% seen once. This clonotype was picked up a small number of times. Germline loops: CDR1 DFQATT, CDR2 SNEGSKA (reference sequence). Trimming left V 5 bases short and J 1 base short, with 10 bases between. The CDR3 has 13 residues. The receptor was derived from a man aged 25-45 years who received the YFV17D yellow fever vaccine. This chain links TRBV20-1 with TRBJ2-3; either TRBD1 or TRBD2 may fit D (5 bases each). Sequencing was performed on CD4+ T cells sorted from PBMCs, taken 15 days after the yellow fever booster vaccination. CDR3 sequence (DNA): TGCAGTGCTGGGGGTTTCCGCACAGATACGCAGTATTTT. This codes for CSAGGFRTDTQYF.